This T cell receptor (beta chain) is drawn from a study of T cells in Graves' hyperthyroidism and ophthalmopathy (dated by TCRdb to between 2018 and 2021). About the full investigation: Peripheral blood samples were taken at the time of initial diagnosis, prior to any treatment. A discovery cohort of about a hundred patients, roughly 45 with Graves' ophthalmopathy and about 58 with stable Graves' hyperthyroidism, was used to find distinguishing TCR V-J signatures. After sampling, hyperthyroidism patients received methimazole starting at 30 mg daily, and ophthalmopathy patients received high-dose intravenous methylprednisolone. Prospective prediction of ophthalmopathy was tested in an independent validation cohort of 18 to 20 hyperthyroidism patients and some 17 patients who later progressed to ophthalmopathy. The paper reports TCR Vbeta CDR3 sequencing of 130 to 150 peripheral blood samples: under 45 ophthalmopathy, under 85 hyperthyroidism and around 17 progressor patients. In addition, the study compared T-cell repertoires in thyroid tissue and in blood from several Graves' hyperthyroidism patients. The 100 discovery patients were divided at random into training and test sets in a 7:3 ratio. Study-wide findings and limitations: A 13 V-J signature model separated ophthalmopathy from stable hyperthyroidism, with approximately 87% sensitivity and roughly 81% specificity in cross-validation and 80%/75% in testing. During validation, the model predicted progression to ophthalmopathy a median of around 6 months ahead of onset, with around 70% sensitivity and 72% to 85% specificity. Blood samples also contained most of the expanded thyroid clonotypes (frequency above 0.001), which suggests that blood repertoires may reflect thyroid immune responses. Sample size was not statistically predetermined, and investigators were not blinded to group allocation.

Counted from cysteine to phenylalanine, this CDR3 has 14 amino acids. Of the read, only the CDR3 DNA is kept; its 42 bases are in frame from base 1. Per the germline V gene, SGHDT is the CDR1 and YYEEEE is the CDR2. V is cut by 2 bases and J by 5 bases, and the space between the germline ends is 11 bases. Turning to this clonotype: Its specific antigen is unknown. Base qualities are not at hand, and no much larger clone is one base apart.

Hyperthyroidism patients were newly diagnosed, had a disease duration of under 2 months, and were aged 18 to 65 years. Any patient with an uncontrolled infection, another autoimmune disease, pregnancy or lactation was excluded. Clinical symptoms, serum thyroxine and TRAb, thyroid ultrasound, and orbital computed tomography formed the basis for the diagnoses. For progressor patients, blood was drawn at the first diagnosis of hyperthyroidism, before any ophthalmopathy symptoms had appeared. PBMCs were isolated from 7.5 to 10 ml of fresh peripheral blood by Ficoll-Paque density gradient centrifugation. Progressor patients were initially diagnosed with Graves' hyperthyroidism and developed ophthalmopathy during follow-up. Total RNA was extracted using Trizol reagent, and RNA quality was assessed on an Agilent 2100 Bioanalyzer. TCR beta CDR3 regions were amplified from RNA transcripts. For the first round of RT-PCR on the TCR CDR3, the HTBI primer set was used together with the Qiagen OneStep RT-PCR kit. Libraries were constructed in a second round of multiplex PCR, after which size selection and purification were carried out. Sequencing of the libraries was done on an Illumina HiSeq2000 using paired-end 100 bp reads. In the authors' own workflow: SOAPnuke was used to process the raw data, throwing out any read that contained adapters or uncalled bases, had a mean Phred below 15, or lacked an exact constant-primer or identifier match. COPE v1.2.5 was used to merge high-quality paired reads, and clonotypes were defined as unique nucleotide sequences. MiTCR v1.1 was used to align the clonotypes against IMGT TRBV, TRBD and TRBJ reference segments. The analysis included only V-J combinations with a frequency above 0.0001, which together covered 99% to 99.2% of the repertoires. A TCS score was defined as the ratio between F50 (clonal expansion) and ExV (chaos), using BLOSUM62-based TCRdist between CDR3 peptides within each V-J. Welch's t-statistics and random forest reduced just over 500 V-J features to fewer than 15, which were used in a naive Bayes classifier (R e1071). Through fastp at Q25 and MiXCR, TCRdb rebuilt clones from the public reads, retaining in-frame beta chains. Rows are unified per CDR3 protein, each entry keeping the most common DNA and genes. The V and J calls were not made by the authors but by TCRdb's processing. This sample has around 260,000 distinct CDR3 sequences in its table, and less than 30% of those were observed once. The ten largest clones add up to about a quarter of the sample.

Sequencing used blood. This chain is built from TRBV5-6 and TRBJ1-5; the D segment could be TRBD1, given 6 matching bases. This clonotype originated in a middle-aged man with Graves' hyperthyroidism that later progressed to Graves' ophthalmopathy. The CDR3 corresponds to CASSLQGFHQPQHF. The nucleotides are TGTGCCAGCAGCTTACAGGGATTTCATCAGCCCCAGCATTTT.